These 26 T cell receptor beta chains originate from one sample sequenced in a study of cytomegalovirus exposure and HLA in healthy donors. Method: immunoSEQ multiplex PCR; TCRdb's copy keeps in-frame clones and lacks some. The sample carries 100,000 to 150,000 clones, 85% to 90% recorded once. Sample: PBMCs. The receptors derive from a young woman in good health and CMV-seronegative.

The CDR3 DNA follows: TGTGCCAGCAGCAAAGAATCTTATCGGGACAGGGACGATCATCGAAGTGAAAAACTGTTTTTT. Amino acids: CASSKESYRDRDDHRSEKLFF. This rearrangement joins TRBV21-1 to TRBJ1-4; the table's D call, TRBD1, has no DNA check behind it. TRBV21-1 corresponds to a pseudogene. This CDR3 spans 21 amino acids.

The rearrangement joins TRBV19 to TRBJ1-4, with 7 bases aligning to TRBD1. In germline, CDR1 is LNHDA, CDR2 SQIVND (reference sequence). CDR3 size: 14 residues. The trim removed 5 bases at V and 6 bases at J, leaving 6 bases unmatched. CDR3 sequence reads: CASSVTGSDEKLFF. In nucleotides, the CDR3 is TGTGCCAGTAGTGTGACAGGGTCAGATGAAAAACTGTTTTTT.

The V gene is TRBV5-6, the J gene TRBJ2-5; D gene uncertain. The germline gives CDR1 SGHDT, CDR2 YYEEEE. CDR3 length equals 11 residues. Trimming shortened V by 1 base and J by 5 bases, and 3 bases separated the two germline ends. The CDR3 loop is CASSLSETQYF. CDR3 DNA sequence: TGTGCCAGCAGCTTGTCTGAGACCCAGTACTTC.

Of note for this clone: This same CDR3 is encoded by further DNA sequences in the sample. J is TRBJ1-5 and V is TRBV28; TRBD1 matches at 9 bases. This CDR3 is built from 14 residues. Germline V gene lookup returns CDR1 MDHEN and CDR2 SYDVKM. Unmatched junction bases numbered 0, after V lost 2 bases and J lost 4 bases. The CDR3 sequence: CASSLGQGNQPQHF. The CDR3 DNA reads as TGTGCCAGCAGTTTAGGACAGGGGAATCAGCCCCAGCATTTT.

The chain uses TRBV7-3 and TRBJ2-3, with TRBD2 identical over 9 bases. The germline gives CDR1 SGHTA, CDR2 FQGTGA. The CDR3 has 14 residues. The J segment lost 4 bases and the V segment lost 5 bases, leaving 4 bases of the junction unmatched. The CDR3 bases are TGTGCCAGCAGCCAGGGACTAGCTGCAGATACGCAGTATTTT. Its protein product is CASSQGLAADTQYF.

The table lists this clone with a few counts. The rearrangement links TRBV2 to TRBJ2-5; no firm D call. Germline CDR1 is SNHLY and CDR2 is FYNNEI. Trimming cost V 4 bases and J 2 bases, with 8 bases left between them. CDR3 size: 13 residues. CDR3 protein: CASSVWQQETQYF. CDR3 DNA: TGTGCCAGCAGTGTTTGGCAGCAAGAGACCCAGTACTTC. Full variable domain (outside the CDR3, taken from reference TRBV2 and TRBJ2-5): EPEVTQTPSHQVTQMGQEVILRCVPISNHLYFYWYRQILGQKVEFLVSFYNNEISEKSEIFDDQFSVERPDGSNFTLKIRSTKLEDSAMYFCASSVWQQETQYFGPGTRLLVL.

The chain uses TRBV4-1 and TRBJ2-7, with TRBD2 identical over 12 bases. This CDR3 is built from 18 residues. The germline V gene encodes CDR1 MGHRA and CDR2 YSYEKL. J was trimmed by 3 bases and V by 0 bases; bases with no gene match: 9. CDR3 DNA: TGCGCCAGCAGCCAAGATCATTCTAGCGGGAGGGGAAGCTACGAGCAGTACTTC. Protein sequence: CASSQDHSSGRGSYEQYF.

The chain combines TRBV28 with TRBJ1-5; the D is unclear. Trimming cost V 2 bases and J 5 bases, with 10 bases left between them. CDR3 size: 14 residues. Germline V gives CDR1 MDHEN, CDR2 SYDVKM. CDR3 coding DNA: TGTGCCAGCAGTTTAAGACAAATTTATCAGCCCCAGCATTTT. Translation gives CASSLRQIYQPQHF.

Here the CDR3 reads CASSSGGLGKETQYF. The CDR3 DNA reads as TGTGCCAGCAGCTCGGGTGGACTAGGAAAAGAGACCCAGTACTTC. V usage is TRBV5-4 and J usage is TRBJ2-5; 7 nucleotides line up with TRBD2. V shed 3 bases and J 3 bases; nucleotides not matched to a gene: 8. The CDR3 totals 15 residues. Germline CDR1 is SGHNT and CDR2 is YYREEE (reference sequence).

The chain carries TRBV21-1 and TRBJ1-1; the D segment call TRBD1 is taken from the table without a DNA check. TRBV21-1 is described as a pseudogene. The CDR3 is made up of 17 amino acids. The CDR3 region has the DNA TGTGCCAGCAGCAAAGTTGGTCTCGGACAGGGGGGCGCTGAAGCTTTCTTT. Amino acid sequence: CASSKVGLGQGGAEAFF.

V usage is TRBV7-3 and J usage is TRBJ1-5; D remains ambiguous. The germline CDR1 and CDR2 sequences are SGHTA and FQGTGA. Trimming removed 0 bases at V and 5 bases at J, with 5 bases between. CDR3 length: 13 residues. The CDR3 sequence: CASSLTPDQPQHF. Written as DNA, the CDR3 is TGTGCCAGCAGCTTAACGCCGGATCAGCCCCAGCATTTT.

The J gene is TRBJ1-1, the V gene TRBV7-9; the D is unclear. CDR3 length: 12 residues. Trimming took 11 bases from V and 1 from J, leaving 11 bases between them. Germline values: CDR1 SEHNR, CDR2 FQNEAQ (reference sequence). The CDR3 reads CAGQRGNTEAFF. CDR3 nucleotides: TGTGCCGGCCAACGGGGGAACACTGAAGCTTTCTTT.

CDR3 DNA: TGTGCCAGCAGCAAAGCGCAGGGCTACACCTTC. It codes for CASSKAQGYTF. The chain has TRBV21-1 and TRBJ1-2; TRBD1, the D gene given by the table, was not confirmed from the DNA. TRBV21-1 is a documented pseudogene. The CDR3 sequence is 11 residues long.

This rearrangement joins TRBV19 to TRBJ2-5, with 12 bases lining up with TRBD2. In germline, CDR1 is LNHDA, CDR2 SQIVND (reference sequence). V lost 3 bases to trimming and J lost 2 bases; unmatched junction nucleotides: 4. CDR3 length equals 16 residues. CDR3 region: CASSMALAGGQETQYF. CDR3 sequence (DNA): TGTGCCAGTAGTATGGCTCTAGCGGGGGGGCAAGAGACCCAGTACTTC. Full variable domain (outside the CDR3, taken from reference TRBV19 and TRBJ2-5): DGGITQSPKYLFRKEGQNVTLSCEQNLNHDAMYWYRQDPGQGLRLIYYSQIVNDFQKGDIAEGYSVSREKKESFPLTVTSAQKNPTAFYLCASSMALAGGQETQYFGPGTRLLVL.

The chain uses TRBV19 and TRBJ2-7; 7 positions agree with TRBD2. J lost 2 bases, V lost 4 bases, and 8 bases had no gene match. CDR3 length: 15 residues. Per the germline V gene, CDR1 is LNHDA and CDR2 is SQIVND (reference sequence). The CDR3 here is CASSTAGREPYEQYF. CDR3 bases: TGTGCCAGTAGTACCGCAGGGCGGGAGCCCTACGAGCAGTACTTC.

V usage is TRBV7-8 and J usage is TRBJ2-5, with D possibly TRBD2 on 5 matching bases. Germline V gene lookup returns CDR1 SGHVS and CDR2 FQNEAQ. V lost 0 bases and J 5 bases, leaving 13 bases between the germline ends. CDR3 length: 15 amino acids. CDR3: CASSLAASFGETQYF. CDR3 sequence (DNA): TGTGCCAGCAGCTTAGCGGCTAGCTTCGGGGAGACCCAGTACTTC.

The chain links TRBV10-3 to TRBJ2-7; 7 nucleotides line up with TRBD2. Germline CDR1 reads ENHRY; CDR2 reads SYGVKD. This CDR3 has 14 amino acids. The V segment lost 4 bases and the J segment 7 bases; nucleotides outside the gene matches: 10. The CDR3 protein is CAISASGGRREQYF. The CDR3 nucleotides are TGTGCCATCAGTGCGTCGGGCGGGAGAAGGGAGCAGTACTTC.

The CDR3 loop is CASSARDRANYGYTF. The DNA for the CDR3 is TGTGCCAGCAGTGCGAGGGACAGAGCTAACTATGGCTACACCTTC. The chain employs TRBV5-4 and TRBJ1-2; 7 nucleotides line up with TRBD1. Trimming took 5 bases from V and 0 from J; bases not matched to a gene: 7. The CDR3 length is 15 residues. Germline CDR1 reads SGHNT; CDR2 reads YYREEE (reference sequence).

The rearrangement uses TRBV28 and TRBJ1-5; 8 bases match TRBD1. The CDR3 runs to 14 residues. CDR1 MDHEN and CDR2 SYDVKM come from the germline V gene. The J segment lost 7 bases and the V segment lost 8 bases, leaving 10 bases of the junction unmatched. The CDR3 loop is CASAPPGGRQPQHF. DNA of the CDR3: TGTGCCAGCGCCCCCCCAGGGGGCAGGCAGCCCCAGCATTTT.

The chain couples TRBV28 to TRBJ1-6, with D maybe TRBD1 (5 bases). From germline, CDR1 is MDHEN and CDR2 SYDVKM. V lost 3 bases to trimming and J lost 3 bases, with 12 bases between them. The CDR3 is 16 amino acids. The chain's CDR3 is CASSFPRGDYNSPLHF. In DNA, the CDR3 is TGTGCCAGCAGTTTCCCCCGGGGGGACTATAATTCACCCCTCCACTTT.

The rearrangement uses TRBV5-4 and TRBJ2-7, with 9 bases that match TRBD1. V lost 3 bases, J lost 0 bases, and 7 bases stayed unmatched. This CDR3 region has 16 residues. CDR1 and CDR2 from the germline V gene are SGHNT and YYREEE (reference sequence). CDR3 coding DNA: TGTGCCAGCAGCTGGGGGGGACAGGGTATCTCCTACGAGCAGTACTTC. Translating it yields CASSWGGQGISYEQYF.

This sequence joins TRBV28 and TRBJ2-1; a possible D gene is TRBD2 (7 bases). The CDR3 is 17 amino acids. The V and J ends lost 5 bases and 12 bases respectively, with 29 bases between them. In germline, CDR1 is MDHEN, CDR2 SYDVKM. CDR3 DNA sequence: TGTGCCAGCAGTCTATCATTTCCAGCGGGACATTTTCAAAGGCAGTTCTTC. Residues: CASSLSFPAGHFQRQFF.

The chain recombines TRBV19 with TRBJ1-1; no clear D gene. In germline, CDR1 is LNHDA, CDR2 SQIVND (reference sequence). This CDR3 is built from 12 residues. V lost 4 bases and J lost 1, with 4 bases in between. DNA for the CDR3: TGTGCCAGTAGTAGTCAGAACACTGAAGCTTTCTTT. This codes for CASSSQNTEAFF.

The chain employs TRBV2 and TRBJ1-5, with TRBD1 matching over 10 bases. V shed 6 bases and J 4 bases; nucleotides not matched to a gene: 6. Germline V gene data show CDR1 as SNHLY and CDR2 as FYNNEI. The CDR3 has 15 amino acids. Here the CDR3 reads CASSQRDRGNQPQHF. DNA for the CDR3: TGTGCCAGCAGCCAAAGGGACAGGGGTAATCAGCCCCAGCATTTT.

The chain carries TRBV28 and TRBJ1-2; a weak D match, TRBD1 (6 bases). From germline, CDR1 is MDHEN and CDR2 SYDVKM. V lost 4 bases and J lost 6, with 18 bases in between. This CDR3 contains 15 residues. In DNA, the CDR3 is TGTGCCAGCAGTTCCTCGGGCAGGGGCTCGGATGGCTACACCTTC. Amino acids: CASSSSGRGSDGYTF.

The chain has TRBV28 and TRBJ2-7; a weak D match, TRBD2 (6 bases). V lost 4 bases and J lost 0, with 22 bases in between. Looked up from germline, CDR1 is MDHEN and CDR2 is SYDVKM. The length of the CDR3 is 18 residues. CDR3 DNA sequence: TGTGCCAGCAGTTATTTCTGGCGGGACCAGCGAATCTCCTACGAGCAGTACTTC. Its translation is CASSYFWRDQRISYEQYF. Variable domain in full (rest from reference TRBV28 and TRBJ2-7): DVKVTQSSRYLVKRTGEKVFLECVQDMDHENMFWYRQDPGLGLRLIYFSYDVKMKEKGDIPEGYSVSREKKERFSLILESASTNQTSMYLCASSYFWRDQRISYEQYFGPGTRLTVT.